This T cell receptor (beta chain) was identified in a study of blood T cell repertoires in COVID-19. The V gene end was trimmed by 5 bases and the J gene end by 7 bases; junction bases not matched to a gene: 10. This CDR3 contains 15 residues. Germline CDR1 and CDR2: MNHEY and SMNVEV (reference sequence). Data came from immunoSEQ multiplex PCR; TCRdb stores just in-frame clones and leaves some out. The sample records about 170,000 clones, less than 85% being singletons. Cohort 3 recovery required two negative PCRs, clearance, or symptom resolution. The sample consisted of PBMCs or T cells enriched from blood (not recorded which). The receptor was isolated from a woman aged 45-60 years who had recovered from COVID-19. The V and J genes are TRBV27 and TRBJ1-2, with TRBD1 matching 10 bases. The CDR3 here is CASSPLDRGLSGYTF. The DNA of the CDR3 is TGTGCCAGCAGTCCCCTCGACAGGGGGCTTTCTGGCTACACCTTC.